The present T cell receptor (beta chain) was sequenced within a study of response to subunit inactivated influenza vaccine. Findings of the study overall: Authors suggested that a seasonal influenza vaccination recruits few new T cells each time.

The CDR3 consists of 16 residues. The germline gives CDR1 MGHDK, CDR2 SYGVNS. V lost 4 bases, J lost 7 bases, and 19 bases lay in between. Remarks on this clonotype: Its antigen is not identified.

TCRdb itself ran the RT-PCR reads through MiXCR, one entry per CDR3 protein. The sample gives some 570,000 distinct CDR3 sequences, about 11% of which show up once; approximately 10% is in the top ten. The same sample was also used in a study of T cells expressing NK-cell markers. That source reports: With UMIs, 5'RACE template switching was used to make TCR beta cDNA. HCMV seropositivity marked most of the eight sequenced donors; one was seronegative. Several donors' CD3+CD56-NKG2C+ cells were dominated by the same clonotypes. The study did not resolve the HCMV specificity of expanded NKG2C+ T cell clones.

Material: PBMCs from blood, obtained on the day of vaccination. The chain has TRBV25-1 and TRBJ2-2; D remains ambiguous. The TCR comes from a man in his forties or fifties who received an inactivated influenza vaccine. The DNA of the CDR3 is TGTGCCAGCAGTGGGACCCTTATCCTTGATCACGGGGAGCTGTTTTTT. This sequence encodes CASSGTLILDHGELFF.